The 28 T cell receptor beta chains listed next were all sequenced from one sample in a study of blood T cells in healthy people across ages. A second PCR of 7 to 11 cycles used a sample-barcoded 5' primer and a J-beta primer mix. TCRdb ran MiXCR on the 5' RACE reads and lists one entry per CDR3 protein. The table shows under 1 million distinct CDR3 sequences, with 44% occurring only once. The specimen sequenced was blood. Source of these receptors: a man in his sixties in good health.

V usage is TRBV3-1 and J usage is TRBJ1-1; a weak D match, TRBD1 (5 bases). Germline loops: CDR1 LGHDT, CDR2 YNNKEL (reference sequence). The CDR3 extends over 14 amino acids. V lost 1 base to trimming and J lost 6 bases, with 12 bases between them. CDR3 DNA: TGTGCCAGCAGCCAAGGGGGACCGTCCGCTGAAGCTTTCTTT. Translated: CASSQGGPSAEAFF.

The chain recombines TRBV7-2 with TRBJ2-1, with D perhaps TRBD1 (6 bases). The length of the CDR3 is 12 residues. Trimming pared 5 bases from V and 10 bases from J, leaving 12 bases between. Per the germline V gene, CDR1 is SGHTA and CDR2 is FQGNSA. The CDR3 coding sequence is TGTGCCAGCAGCCCTGACAGGCGCGAGCAGTTCTTC. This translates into CASSPDRREQFF. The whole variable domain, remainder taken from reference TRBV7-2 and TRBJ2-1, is GAGVSQSPSNKVTEKGKDVELRCDPISGHTALYWYRQSLGQGLEFLIYFQGNSAPDKSGLPSDRFSAERTGGSVSTLTIQRTQQEDSAVYLCASSPDRREQFFGPGTRLTVL.

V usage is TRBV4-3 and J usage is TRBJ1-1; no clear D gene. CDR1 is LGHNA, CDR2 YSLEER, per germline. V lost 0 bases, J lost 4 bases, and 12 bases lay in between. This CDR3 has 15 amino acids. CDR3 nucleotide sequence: TGCGCCAGCAGCCAAGATTGGAAGGGTACCACTGAAGCTTTCTTT. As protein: CASSQDWKGTTEAFF.

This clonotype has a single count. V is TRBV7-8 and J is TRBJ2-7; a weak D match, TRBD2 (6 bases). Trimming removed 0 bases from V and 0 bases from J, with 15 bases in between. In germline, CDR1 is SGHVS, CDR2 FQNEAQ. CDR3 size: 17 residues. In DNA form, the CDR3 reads TGTGCCAGCAGCTTAGCCGGGGCGGGGTTAAGCTCCTACGAGCAGTACTTC. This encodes CASSLAGAGLSSYEQYF.

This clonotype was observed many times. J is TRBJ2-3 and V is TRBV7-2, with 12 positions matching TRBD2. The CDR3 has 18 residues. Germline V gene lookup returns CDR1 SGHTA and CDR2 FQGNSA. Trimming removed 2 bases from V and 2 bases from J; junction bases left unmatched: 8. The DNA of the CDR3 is TGTGCCAGCAGCTTAACTTCTAGCGGGGGGGGCCACACAGATACGCAGTATTTT. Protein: CASSLTSSGGGHTDTQYF.

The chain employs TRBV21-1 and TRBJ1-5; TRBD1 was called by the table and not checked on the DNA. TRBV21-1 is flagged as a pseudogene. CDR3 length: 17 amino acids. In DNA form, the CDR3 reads TGTGCCAGCATCACGCCCTGGACAGCCTTGGCGGGTCAGCCCCAGCATTTT. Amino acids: CASITPWTALAGQPQHF.

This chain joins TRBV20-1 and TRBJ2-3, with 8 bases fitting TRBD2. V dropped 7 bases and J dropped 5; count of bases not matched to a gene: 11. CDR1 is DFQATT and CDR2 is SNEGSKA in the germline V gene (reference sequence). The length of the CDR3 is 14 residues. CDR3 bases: TGCAGTGTGTTTCGGGGGGGGGCTCTAGATACGCAGTATTTT. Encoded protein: CSVFRGGALDTQYF.

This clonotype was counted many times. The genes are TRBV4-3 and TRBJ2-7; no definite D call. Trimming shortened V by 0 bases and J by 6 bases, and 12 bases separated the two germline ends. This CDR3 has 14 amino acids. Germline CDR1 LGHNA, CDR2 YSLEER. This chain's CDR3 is CASSQELKAGEQYF. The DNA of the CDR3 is TGCGCCAGCAGCCAAGAACTAAAGGCTGGCGAGCAGTACTTC.

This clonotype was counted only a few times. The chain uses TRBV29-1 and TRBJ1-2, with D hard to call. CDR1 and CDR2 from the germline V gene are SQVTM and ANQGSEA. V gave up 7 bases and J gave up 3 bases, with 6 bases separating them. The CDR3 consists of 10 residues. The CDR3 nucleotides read TGCAGCGCACTAGACTATGGCTACACCTTC. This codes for CSALDYGYTF.

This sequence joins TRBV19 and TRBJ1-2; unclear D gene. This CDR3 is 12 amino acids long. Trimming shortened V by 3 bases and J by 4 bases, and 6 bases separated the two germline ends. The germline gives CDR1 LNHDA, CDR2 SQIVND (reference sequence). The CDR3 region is CASSMAGYGYTF. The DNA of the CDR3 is TGTGCCAGTAGTATGGCGGGCTATGGCTACACCTTC.

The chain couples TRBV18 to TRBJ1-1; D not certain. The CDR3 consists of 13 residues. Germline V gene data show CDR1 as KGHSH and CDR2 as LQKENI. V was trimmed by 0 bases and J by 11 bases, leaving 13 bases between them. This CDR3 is CASSPPEQLLAFF. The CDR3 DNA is TGTGCCAGCTCACCACCGGAGCAGCTATTGGCTTTCTTT. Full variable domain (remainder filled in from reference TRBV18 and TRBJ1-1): NAGVMQNPRHLVRRRGQEARLRCSPMKGHSHVYWYRQLPEEGLKFMVYLQKENIIDESGMPKERFSAEFPKEGPSILRIQQVVRGDSAAYFCASSPPEQLLAFFGQGTRLTVV.

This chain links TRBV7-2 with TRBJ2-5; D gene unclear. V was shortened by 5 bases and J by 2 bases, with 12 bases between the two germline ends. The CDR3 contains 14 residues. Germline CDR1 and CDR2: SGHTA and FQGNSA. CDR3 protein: CASSPPWRQETQYF. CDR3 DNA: TGTGCCAGCAGCCCCCCCTGGCGGCAAGAGACCCAGTACTTC.

The CDR3, as DNA: TGTGCCAGCAGCTTAGACGAGGAAACTAATGAAAAACTGTTTTTT. It specifies CASSLDEETNEKLFF. V and J are TRBV7-2 and TRBJ1-4; D is undetermined. From germline, CDR1 is SGHTA and CDR2 FQGNSA. The CDR3 loop spans 15 amino acids. V lost 1 base and J lost 1, with 7 bases in between.

In DNA form, the CDR3 reads TGCGCCAGCGGCAACAGGGGGAGCTACGAGCAGTACTTC. This codes for CASGNRGSYEQYF. The rearrangement links TRBV5-1 to TRBJ2-7; TRBD1 matches 8 bases. This CDR3 contains 13 residues. Per germline, CDR1 SGHRS and CDR2 YFSETQ. The V segment lost 7 bases and the J segment 3 bases; nucleotides outside the gene matches: 6.

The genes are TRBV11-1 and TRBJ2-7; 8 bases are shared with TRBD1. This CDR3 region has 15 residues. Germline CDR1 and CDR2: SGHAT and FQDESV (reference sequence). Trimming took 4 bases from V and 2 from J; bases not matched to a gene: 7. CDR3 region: CASSSRWGQAYEQYF. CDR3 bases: TGTGCCAGCAGCTCTAGATGGGGACAGGCCTACGAGCAGTACTTC.

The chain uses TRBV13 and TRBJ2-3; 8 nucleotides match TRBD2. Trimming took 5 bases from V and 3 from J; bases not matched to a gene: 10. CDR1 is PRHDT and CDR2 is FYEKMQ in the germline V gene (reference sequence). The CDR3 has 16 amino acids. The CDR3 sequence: CASSPRGGSPTDTQYF. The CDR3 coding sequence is TGTGCCAGCAGCCCCCGGGGGGGCTCTCCTACAGATACGCAGTATTTT.

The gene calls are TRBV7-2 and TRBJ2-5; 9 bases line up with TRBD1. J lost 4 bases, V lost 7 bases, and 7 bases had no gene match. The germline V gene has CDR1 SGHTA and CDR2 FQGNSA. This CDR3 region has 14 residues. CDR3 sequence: CASKKQGAGETQYF. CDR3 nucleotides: TGTGCCAGCAAGAAACAGGGGGCCGGAGAGACCCAGTACTTC.

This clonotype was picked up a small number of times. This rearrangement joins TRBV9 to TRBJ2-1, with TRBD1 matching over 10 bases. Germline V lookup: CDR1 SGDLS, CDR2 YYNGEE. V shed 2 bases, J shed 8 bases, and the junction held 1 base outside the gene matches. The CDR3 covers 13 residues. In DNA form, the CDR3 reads TGTGCCAGCAGCGTCGGACAGGGGGATGAGCAGTTCTTC. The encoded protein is CASSVGQGDEQFF.

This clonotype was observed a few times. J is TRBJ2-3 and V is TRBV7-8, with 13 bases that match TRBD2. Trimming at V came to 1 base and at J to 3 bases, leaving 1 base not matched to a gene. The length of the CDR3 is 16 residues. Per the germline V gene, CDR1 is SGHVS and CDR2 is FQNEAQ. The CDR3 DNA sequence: TGTGCCAGCAGCTTAGGGACTAGCGGGGGAACAGATACGCAGTATTTT. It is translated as CASSLGTSGGTDTQYF.

The CDR3 loop is CATSPGTGIHEQFF. In DNA, the CDR3 is TGTGCCACCAGCCCCGGGACAGGGATCCATGAGCAGTTCTTC. The V and J genes are TRBV24-1 and TRBJ2-1; 9 positions agree with TRBD1. The CDR3 extends over 14 amino acids. The V gene end was trimmed by 7 bases and the J gene end by 8 bases; junction bases not matched to a gene: 8. The germline V gene has CDR1 KGHDR and CDR2 SFDVKD.

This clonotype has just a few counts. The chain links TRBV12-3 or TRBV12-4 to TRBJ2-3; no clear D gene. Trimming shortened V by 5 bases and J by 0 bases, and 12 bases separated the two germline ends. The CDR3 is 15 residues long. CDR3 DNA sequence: TGTGCCAGCAGTCCGGACGGCTTTAGCACAGATACGCAGTATTTT. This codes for CASSPDGFSTDTQYF.

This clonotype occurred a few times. This CDR3 is CASSVTMGGAQETQYF. CDR3 nucleotide sequence: TGTGCCAGCAGCGTTACGATGGGGGGGGCACAAGAGACCCAGTACTTC. V and J are TRBV9 and TRBJ2-5; tentatively, D is TRBD2 (7 bases). Trimming took off 2 bases at V and 2 bases at J, with 16 bases between the two ends. Per germline, CDR1 SGDLS and CDR2 YYNGEE. The CDR3 runs 16 residues.

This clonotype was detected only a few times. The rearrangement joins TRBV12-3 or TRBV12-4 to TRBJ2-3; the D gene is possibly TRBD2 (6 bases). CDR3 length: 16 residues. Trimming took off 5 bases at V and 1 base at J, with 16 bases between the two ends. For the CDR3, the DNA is TGTGCCAGCAGTCCCCTGGGGGGAGGTGGCACAGATACGCAGTATTTT. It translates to CASSPLGGGGTDTQYF.

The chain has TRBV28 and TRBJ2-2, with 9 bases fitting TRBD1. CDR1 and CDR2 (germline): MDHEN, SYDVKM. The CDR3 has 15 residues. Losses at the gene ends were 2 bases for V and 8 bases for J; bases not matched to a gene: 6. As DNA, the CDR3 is TGTGCCAGCAGTTTACCACTACAGGGGGCAGGGGAGCTGTTTTTT. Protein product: CASSLPLQGAGELFF.

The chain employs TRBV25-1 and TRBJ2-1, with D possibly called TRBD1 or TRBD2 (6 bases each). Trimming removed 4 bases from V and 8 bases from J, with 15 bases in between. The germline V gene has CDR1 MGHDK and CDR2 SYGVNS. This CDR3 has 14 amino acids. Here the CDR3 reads CASSAPWRGDEQFF. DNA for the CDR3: TGTGCCAGCAGTGCACCGTGGAGGGGGGATGAGCAGTTCTTC.

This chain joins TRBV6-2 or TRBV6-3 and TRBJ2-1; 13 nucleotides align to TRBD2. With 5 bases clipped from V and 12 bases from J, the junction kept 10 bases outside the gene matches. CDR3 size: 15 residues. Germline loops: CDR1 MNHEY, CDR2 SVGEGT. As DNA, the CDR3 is TGTGCCAGCAGTCCGGGACTAGCGGGGATGGAGGCGCAGTTCTTC. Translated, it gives CASSPGLAGMEAQFF.

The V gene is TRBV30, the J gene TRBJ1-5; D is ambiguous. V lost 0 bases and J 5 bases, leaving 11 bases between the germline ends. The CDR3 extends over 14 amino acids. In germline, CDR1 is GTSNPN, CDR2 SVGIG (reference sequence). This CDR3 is CAWSVMGRYQPQHF. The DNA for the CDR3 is TGTGCCTGGAGTGTAATGGGGAGGTATCAGCCCCAGCATTTT.

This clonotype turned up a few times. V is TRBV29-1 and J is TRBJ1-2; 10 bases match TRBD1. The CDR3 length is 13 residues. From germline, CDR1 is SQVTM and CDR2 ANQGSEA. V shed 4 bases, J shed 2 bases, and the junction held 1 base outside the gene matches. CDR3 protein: CSVATGGNYGYTF. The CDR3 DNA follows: TGCAGCGTTGCGACAGGGGGCAACTATGGCTACACCTTC.